These T cell receptor beta chains were read from a single sample in a study of shared T cell receptors in the human thymus. Libraries were prepared by immunoSEQ multiplex PCR; TCRdb keeps only in-frame clonotypes and omits some of them. The sample records 550,000 to 800,000 clones, 80% to 90% being singletons. The same specimen was also included in a second study, on human thymus T cells.

Source material: thymocytes. The source is a girl younger than two with a congenital heart defect. The CDR3 runs from the conserved cysteine through the conserved F or W. The D gene is left open where the match is weak. Size is omitted from some rows. Given values are once, few, many or a class for expanded clones.

DNA	CDR3	size	D	J	V
TGCAGCGTTGTCGGGACCACACCCAGGGGCGCCCCCCCTGGAAACACCATATATTTT	CSVVGTTPRGAPPGNTIYF	NA	NA	TRBJ1-3	TRBV29-1
TGTGCCAGCAGTCTCCGGGGGGGCGGCACTGAAGCTTTCTTT	CASSLRGGGTEAFF	once	NA	TRBJ1-1	TRBV6-4
TGTGCCAGCAGCCGGCCTGGGGGCCCTGGCTACACCTTC	CASSRPGGPGYTF	NA	NA	TRBJ1-2	TRBV7-8
TGTGCCAGCAGCTTAACAAAGCCGGGACATCTGAACACAGATACGCAGTATTTT	CASSLTKPGHLNTDTQYF	NA	NA	TRBJ2-3	TRBV11-2
TGTGCCACCAGCAGTCACGGATGGGACAGTCGGGTTCTCTATGGCTACACCTTC	CATSSHGWDSRVLYGYTF	NA	TRBD1	TRBJ1-2	TRBV15
TGTGCCAGTACTCCACACCGGACAGGGCGAAACAATGAGCAGTTCTTC	CASTPHRTGRNNEQFF	NA	TRBD1	TRBJ2-1	TRBV19
TGTGCCACCCAACAGGAACGTGGGACTGAAGCTTTCTTT	CATQQERGTEAFF	once	NA	TRBJ1-1	TRBV25-1
TGCGCCAGCAGTTTGGCGTGGAGGGGTCATGAAAAACTGTTTTTT	CASSLAWRGHEKLFF	once	NA	TRBJ1-4	TRBV5-1
TGCGCCAGCAGCTTTCGGTTAGTCCGAAAGACAACTAATGAAAAACTGTTTTTT	CASSFRLVRKTTNEKLFF	once	NA	TRBJ1-4	TRBV5-1
TGTGCCAGCAGTCCCCGGACAGGGGAAGTGAACACTGAAGCTTTCTTT	CASSPRTGEVNTEAFF	NA	TRBD1	TRBJ1-1	TRBV27
TGCGCCAGCAGGAGAGCGGGGAAATACAATGAGCAGTTCTTC	CASRRAGKYNEQFF	NA	TRBD2	TRBJ2-1	TRBV10-2
TGTGCCAGCAGTCCTACAGGGGGAGATACGCAGTATTTT	CASSPTGGDTQYF	NA	TRBD1	TRBJ2-3	TRBV28
TGTGCCAGCAGCCCGGGGGGAGGGACTAGCGGGCAAGGGCCCTACGGGGCCAACGTCCTGACTTTC	CASSPGGGTSGQGPYGANVLTF	NA	TRBD2	TRBJ2-6	TRBV7-8
TGCGCCAGCAGCCCAATTGGACTAGCGGGGGAGCAGTACTTC	CASSPIGLAGEQYF	NA	TRBD2	TRBJ2-7	TRBV4-1
TGTGCCAGCAGTGAAGTGGCAGGGTTTTTAAAGTCTCCGGTCGATGAGCAGTACTTC	CASSEVAGFLKSPVDEQYF	NA	NA	TRBJ2-7	TRBV6-1
TGTGCCTTCGGGGGACAGCGCGTACCTTATGGCTACACCTTC	CAFGGQRVPYGYTF	NA	TRBD1	TRBJ1-2	TRBV30
TGTGCCAGCAGCTTAGCGGCCGGACAGCGCTACGAGCAGTACTTC	CASSLAAGQRYEQYF	NA	NA	TRBJ2-7	TRBV7-8
TGTGCCAGCAGCGAGGGACAGGCAGAAAACATTCAGTACTTC	CASSEGQAENIQYF	NA	TRBD1	TRBJ2-4	TRBV5-6